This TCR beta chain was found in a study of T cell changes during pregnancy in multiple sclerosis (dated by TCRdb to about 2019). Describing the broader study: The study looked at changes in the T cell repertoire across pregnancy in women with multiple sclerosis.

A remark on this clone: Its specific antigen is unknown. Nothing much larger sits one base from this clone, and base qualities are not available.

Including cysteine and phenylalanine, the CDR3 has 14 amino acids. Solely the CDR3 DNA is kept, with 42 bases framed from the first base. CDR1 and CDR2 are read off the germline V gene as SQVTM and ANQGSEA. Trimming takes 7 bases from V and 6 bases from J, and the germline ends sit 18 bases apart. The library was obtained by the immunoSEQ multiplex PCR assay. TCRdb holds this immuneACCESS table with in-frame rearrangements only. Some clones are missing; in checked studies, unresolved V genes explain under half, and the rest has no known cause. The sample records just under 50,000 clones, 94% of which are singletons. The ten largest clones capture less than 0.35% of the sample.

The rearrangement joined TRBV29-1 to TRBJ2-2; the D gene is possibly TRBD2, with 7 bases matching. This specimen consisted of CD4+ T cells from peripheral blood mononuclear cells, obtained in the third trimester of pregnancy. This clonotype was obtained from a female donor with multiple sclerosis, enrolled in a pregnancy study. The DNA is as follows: TGCAGCGGGCCCTGGGGGGGGGCGGCCGGGGAGCTGTTTTTT. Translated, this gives CSGPWGGAAGELFF.